This T cell receptor delta chain stems from a study of Vδ1+ human thymocytes. Findings of the study overall: In the thymus, TRG and TRD repertoires looked highly polyclonal with Gaussian CDR3 lengths.

The template was reverse-transcribed extracted RNA. Multiplex PCR used pooled V-gene forward primers and a constant-region reverse primer to amplify CDR3s. TCRdb re-called the multiplex PCR reads using CATT. The data contain tens of thousands of delta-chain clones, 15% of them singletons. This clone was counted between two and nine times. Its antigen remains unidentified. V lost 1 base, J lost 6 bases, and 25 bases stayed unmatched. Germline CDR1 TSWWSYY, CDR2 QGS. CDR3 length equals 21 residues. The source of this sequence is a boy under two years old who had congenital heart surgery. The sample comprised Vdelta1+ gamma-delta thymocytes from the thymus. Stated subset: FACS-sorted CD3+ TCRalphabeta- TCRVdelta1+ TCRVdelta2- thymocytes. This rearrangement joins TRDV1 to TRDJ1, with 8 bases matching TRDD3. The CDR3 coding sequence is TGTGCTCTTGGGGAACATATACGAGTAACTAGAGTCTTGGGGATACACCATAAACTCATCTTT. Its protein is CALGEHIRVTRVLGIHHKLIF.